The entry that follows covers one TCR beta chain sequence. Germline V gives CDR1 SGHNT, CDR2 YYREEE (reference sequence). The CDR3 is made up of 13 amino acids. V was clipped by 4 bases and J by 5 bases; unmatched bases: 5. This specimen belongs to a study of blood T cell repertoires in COVID-19. Repertoires were generated with immunoSEQ multiplex PCR, while TCRdb's copy carries only in-frame clones and drops some. This sample carries roughly 67,000 clones, 85% of them seen once, and the ten largest clones take less than 30%. Sequencing used peripheral blood. The source of this sequence is a middle-aged man with acute or convalescent COVID-19. The chain joins TRBV5-4 to TRBJ1-2; 7 bases fit TRBD1. The CDR3 loop reads CASSQGQLYGYTF. CDR3 nucleotides: TGTGCCAGCAGCCAGGGACAGCTTTATGGCTACACCTTC.